Here is one T cell receptor (beta chain) with its context. What it binds is not known. These data come from a study of regulatory T cells in long-lasting Graves disease. Study results and limitations: The study found persistent patients shared more public clonotypes (over 2,500) than new patients (approximately 870).

Time point indicated: newly diagnosed GD, antithyroid drugs for less than 3 months. PBMC RNA served as the TCR library source. Between the trimmed V and J ends, which lost 5 bases and 7 bases, there was a span of 9 bases. CDR1 and CDR2 from the germline V gene are LGHNT and FRNRAP. The CDR3 totals 11 residues. Relying on iRepertoire HTBI primers and Arm-PCR of CDR3 regions, the team built TCR beta libraries. One entry per CDR3 protein results from TCRdb running MiXCR on the multiplex PCR reads. The sample yields about 470,000 distinct CDR3 sequences, around 15% seen once. The same sample was also studied in work on T cells in Graves' hyperthyroidism and ophthalmopathy. From that study: Lactation, pregnancy, other autoimmune disease or uncontrolled infection led to exclusion of patients. HTBI primers were the set used in a first-round RT-PCR of the TCR CDR3.

This sequence was found in a man aged 35-49 years with Graves disease. This specimen consisted of peripheral blood mononuclear cells (PBMCs), obtained at new diagnosis, from a patient treated with antithyroid drugs. The chain carries TRBV12-5 and TRBJ2-7; D gene unclear. CDR3 in amino acids: CASGTLREQYF. CDR3 in DNA: TGTGCTAGTGGTACGCTGCGGGAGCAGTACTTC.